This T cell receptor beta chain is drawn from a study of blood T cells in healthy people across ages. Study-wide results and caveats: As age increased, TCR beta diversity per million T cells fell in a roughly linear fashion. Fewer expanded clones and more diversity marked long-lived versus aged donors.

A note on this clonotype: The target antigen is unknown.

For the second PCR, which ran for about 7 to 12 cycles, a sample-barcoded 5' primer and a J-beta primer mix were used. Through a template-switch adaptor with 12 random nucleotides, each cDNA molecule received a tag. Each CDR3 protein gets one entry after TCRdb re-called the 5' RACE reads with MiXCR. Of roughly 1.4 million distinct CDR3 sequences listed, roughly 60% are singletons. The CDR3 runs to 14 residues. Germline CDR1 SGDLS, CDR2 YYNGEE. The V end was cut by 2 bases, the J end by 6 bases, with 13 bases between. Every donor gave approximately 10 milliliters of peripheral blood. The rearrangement joins TRBV9 to TRBJ2-3; D gene ambiguous. The sequence derives from a man aged 18 to 29 in good health. The sequenced sample was blood. CDR3 DNA: TGTGCCAGCAGCGTGGACCGTAGCTCGGATACGCAGTATTTT. This translates into CASSVDRSSDTQYF.